Reported below is one T cell receptor beta chain. Its target is unknown. The adjacent normal breast tissue was taken roughly 1.9-4.5 cm from the tumor. This sample is drawn from a study of early stage breast cancer tumors. Broader study findings: In about 85% of the 16 patients, blood comparison separated tumor from normal breast.

Repertoires were generated with immunoSEQ multiplex PCR, while TCRdb's copy carries only in-frame clones and drops some. The table has over 13,000 clones, about 79% seen once. The V gene end was trimmed by 9 bases and the J gene end by 0 bases; junction bases not matched to a gene: 5. Per the germline V gene, CDR1 is MRHNA and CDR2 is SNTAGT. This CDR3 region has 14 residues. The TCR was taken from a person between 45 and 65 years old with breast cancer. Sequenced sample: normal breast tissue next to the tumor. The chain carries TRBV6-4 and TRBJ1-1; TRBD1 agrees at 9 bases. The CDR3 reads CASKQGAMNTEAFF. The CDR3 nucleotides read TGTGCCAGTAAACAGGGGGCGATGAACACTGAAGCTTTCTTT.